These T cell receptor beta chains were read from a single sample in a study of control samples from healthy donors and cancer patients. Data came from immunoSEQ multiplex PCR; TCRdb stores just in-frame clones and leaves some out. Among 150,000 to 200,000 clones listed, just over 90% were seen once. The sample comprised blood. These receptors were obtained from a man younger than 40 in good health. Each CDR3 is given without its conserved first and last residue. The D gene is left open where the match is weak.

. | TRBJ1-4 | TRBV7-9 | ASSFGGRAPGEKLF
. | TRBJ2-7 | TRBV11-1 | ASSPVGIVEQY
TRBD1 | TRBJ1-5 | TRBV7-8 | ASSQKTGGSQPQH
. | TRBJ1-5 | TRBV6-5 | ASSYSRAQPQH
TRBD1 | TRBJ1-1 | TRBV27 | ASSQRQGLTEAF
. | TRBJ2-4 | TRBV2 | ASSVARRENIQY
TRBD1 | TRBJ1-2 | TRBV7-9 | ASSIGTGSGGYT
. | TRBJ2-5 | TRBV4-3 | ASSQGTKETQY
. | TRBJ1-1 | TRBV27 | ASRDITNTEAF
. | TRBJ1-1 | TRBV18 | ASSQAGVNTEAF
TRBD1 | TRBJ1-5 | TRBV27 | ASSLEGRGNQPQH
. | TRBJ1-6 | TRBV9 | ASRGGVGTNSPLH
. | TRBJ2-7 | TRBV4-1 | ASSQERTDYEQY
. | TRBJ1-1 | TRBV6-2/TRBV6-3 | ASSPDSGTLNTEAF